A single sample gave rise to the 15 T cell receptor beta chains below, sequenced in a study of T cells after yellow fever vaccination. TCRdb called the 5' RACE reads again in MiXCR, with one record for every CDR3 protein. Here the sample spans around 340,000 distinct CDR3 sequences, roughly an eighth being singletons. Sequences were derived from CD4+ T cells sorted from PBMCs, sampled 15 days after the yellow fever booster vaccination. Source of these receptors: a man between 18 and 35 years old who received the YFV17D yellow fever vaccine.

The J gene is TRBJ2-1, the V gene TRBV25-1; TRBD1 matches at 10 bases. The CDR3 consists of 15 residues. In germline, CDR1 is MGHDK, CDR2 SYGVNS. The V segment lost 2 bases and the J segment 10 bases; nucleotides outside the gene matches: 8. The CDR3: CASSEPRTGGLEQFF. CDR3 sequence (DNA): TGTGCCAGCAGTGAACCTAGGACAGGGGGGCTAGAGCAGTTCTTC.

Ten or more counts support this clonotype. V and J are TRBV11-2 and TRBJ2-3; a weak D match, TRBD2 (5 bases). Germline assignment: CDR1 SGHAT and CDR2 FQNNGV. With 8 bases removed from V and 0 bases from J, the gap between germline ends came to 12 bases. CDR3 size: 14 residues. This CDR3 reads CASGSGYSTDTQYF. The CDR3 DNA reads TGTGCCAGCGGCAGCGGTTATAGCACAGATACGCAGTATTTT.

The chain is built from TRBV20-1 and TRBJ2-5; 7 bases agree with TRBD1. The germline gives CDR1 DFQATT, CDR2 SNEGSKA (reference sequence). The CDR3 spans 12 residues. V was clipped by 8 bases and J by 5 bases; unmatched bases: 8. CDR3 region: CSIDRVGETQYF. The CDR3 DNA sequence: TGCAGTATCGACAGGGTAGGGGAGACCCAGTACTTC.

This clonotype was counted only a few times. The CDR3 DNA reads as TGTGCCAGCAGCAAACTCGCGCATCGGAATGAGCAGTTCTTC. It is translated as CASSKLAHRNEQFF. The chain links TRBV11-2 to TRBJ2-1; D gene unclear. Germline CDR1 SGHAT, CDR2 FQNNGV. The CDR3 is 14 amino acids. V was pared by 5 bases and J by 7 bases, with 15 bases between. The variable domain in full, with the rest retrieved from reference TRBV11-2 and TRBJ2-1, is EAGVAQSPRYKIIEKRQSVAFWCNPISGHATLYWYQQILGQGPKLLIQFQNNGVVDDSQLPKDRFSAERLKGVDSTLKIQPAKLEDSAVYLCASSKLAHRNEQFFGPGTRLTVL.

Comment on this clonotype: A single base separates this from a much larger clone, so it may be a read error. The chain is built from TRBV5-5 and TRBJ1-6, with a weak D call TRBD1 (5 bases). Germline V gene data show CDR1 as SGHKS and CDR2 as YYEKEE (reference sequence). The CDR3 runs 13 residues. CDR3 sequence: CASSLERDSRLHF. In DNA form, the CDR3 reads TGTGCCAGCAGCTTGGAGAGGGACTCACGCCTCCACTTT. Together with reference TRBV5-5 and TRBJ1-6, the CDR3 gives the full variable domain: DAGVTQSPTHLIKTRGQQVTLRCSPISGHKSVSWYQQVLGQGPQFIFQYYEKEERGRGNFPDRFSARQFPNYSSELNVNALLLGDSALYLCASSLERDSRLHFGNGTRLTVT.

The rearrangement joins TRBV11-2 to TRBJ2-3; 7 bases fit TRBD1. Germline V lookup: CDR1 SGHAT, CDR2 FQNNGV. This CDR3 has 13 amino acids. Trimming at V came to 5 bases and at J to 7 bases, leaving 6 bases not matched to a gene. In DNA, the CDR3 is TGTGCCAGCAGCCCAGACAGGGATCATACGCAGTATTTT. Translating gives CASSPDRDHTQYF.

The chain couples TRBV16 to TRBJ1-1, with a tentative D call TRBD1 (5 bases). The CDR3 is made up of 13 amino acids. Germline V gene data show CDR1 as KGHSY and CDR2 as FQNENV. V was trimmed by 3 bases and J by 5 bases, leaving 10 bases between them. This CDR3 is CASSHGGRTEAFF. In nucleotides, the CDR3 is TGTGCCAGCAGCCACGGGGGGAGGACTGAAGCTTTCTTT.

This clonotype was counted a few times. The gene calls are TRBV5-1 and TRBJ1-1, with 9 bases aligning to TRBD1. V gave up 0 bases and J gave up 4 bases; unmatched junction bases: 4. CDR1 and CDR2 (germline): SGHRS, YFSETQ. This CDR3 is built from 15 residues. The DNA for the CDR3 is TGCGCCAGCAGCTTGGACAGGGGGCTTGGCACTGAAGCTTTCTTT. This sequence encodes CASSLDRGLGTEAFF.

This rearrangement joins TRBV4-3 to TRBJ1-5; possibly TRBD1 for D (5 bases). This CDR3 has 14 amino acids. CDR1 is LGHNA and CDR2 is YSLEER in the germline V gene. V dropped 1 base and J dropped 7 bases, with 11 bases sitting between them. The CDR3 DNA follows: TGCGCCAGCAGCCAAGGGGGAGGGGACCAGCCCCAGCATTTT. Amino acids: CASSQGGGDQPQHF.

The CDR3 DNA reads TGTGCCAGCGCGTGGGGTTATGAGCAGTTCTTC. Protein sequence: CASAWGYEQFF. This rearrangement joins TRBV2 to TRBJ2-1; D call uncertain. CDR1 SNHLY and CDR2 FYNNEI come from the germline V gene. V lost 8 bases, J lost 8 bases, and 10 bases lay in between. This CDR3 has 11 residues.

The CDR3 here is CASSSRWGDPSNGYTF. The CDR3 DNA sequence: TGTGCCAGCAGCAGCCGCTGGGGGGATCCGTCTAATGGCTACACCTTC. This chain links TRBV7-9 with TRBJ1-2; D perhaps matches TRBD1 (5 bases). Germline V lookup: CDR1 SEHNR, CDR2 FQNEAQ (reference sequence). The CDR3 has 16 amino acids. V was cut by 5 bases and J by 6 bases, with 22 bases left in between. The full variable domain, completed using reference TRBV7-9 and TRBJ1-2, is DTGVSQNPRHKITKRGQNVTFRCDPISEHNRLYWYRQTLGQGPEFLTYFQNEAQLEKSRLLSDRFSAERPKGSFSTLEIQRTEQGDSAMYLCASSSRWGDPSNGYTFGSGTRLTVV.

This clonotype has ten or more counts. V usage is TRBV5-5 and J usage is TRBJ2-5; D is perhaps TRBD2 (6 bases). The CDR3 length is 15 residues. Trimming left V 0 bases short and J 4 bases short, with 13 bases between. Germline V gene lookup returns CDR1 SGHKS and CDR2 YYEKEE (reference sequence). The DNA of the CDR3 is TGTGCCAGCAGCTTGGGTAGCGGAGGTGGAGAGACCCAGTACTTC. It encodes CASSLGSGGGETQYF. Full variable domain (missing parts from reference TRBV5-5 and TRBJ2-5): DAGVTQSPTHLIKTRGQQVTLRCSPISGHKSVSWYQQVLGQGPQFIFQYYEKEERGRGNFPDRFSARQFPNYSSELNVNALLLGDSALYLCASSLGSGGGETQYFGPGTRLLVL.

The CDR3 protein is CASSFEVHQETQYF. Here the CDR3 DNA reads TGTGCCAGCAGTTTTGAAGTGCACCAAGAGACCCAGTACTTC. The rearrangement joins TRBV12-3 or TRBV12-4 to TRBJ2-5; no definite D call. This CDR3 is built from 14 residues. V was trimmed by 3 bases and J by 0 bases, leaving 8 bases between them.

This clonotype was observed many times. CDR3 in DNA: TGTGCCAGCAGTTTTAGAAATGAGCAGTTCTTC. Translating gives CASSFRNEQFF. The chain employs TRBV12-3 or TRBV12-4 and TRBJ2-1, with no clear D. The CDR3 runs to 11 residues. Trimming stripped 3 bases from V and 7 bases from J, with 4 bases between.

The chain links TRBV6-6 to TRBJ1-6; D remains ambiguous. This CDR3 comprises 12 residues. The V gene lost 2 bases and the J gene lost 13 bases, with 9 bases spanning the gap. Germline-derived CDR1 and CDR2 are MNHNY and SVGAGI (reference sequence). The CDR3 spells CASSYVGSPLHF. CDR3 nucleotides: TGTGCCAGCAGTTACGTCGGGTCTCCCCTCCACTTT.